This TCR beta chain was sequenced in a study of human T cells and chemical hapten exposure. General study findings and limits: Expanded TCRs clustered into significantly more large CDR3 similarity groups than controls, the analysis revealed.

The CDR3 length is 14 residues. CDR1 MNHEY and CDR2 SVGAGI come from the germline V gene. Trimming removed 0 bases at V and 4 bases at J, with 9 bases between. Time point reported: patch test 1, 2 weeks after DPC sensitization. Indicated treatment: therapeutic diphenylcyclopropenone sensitization with weekly scalp DPC. Total RNA extraction was carried out from unfractionated whole blood. A single record per CDR3 protein comes from TCRdb applying MiXCR to the RACE reads. Seen here are roughly 380,000 distinct CDR3 sequences, roughly 5% observed once, and the top ten hold about 2.1%. About this clonotype: Its target is unknown.

The material was whole blood, obtained in connection with sensitization to the hapten diphenylcyclopropenone (DPC). J is TRBJ1-2 and V is TRBV6-5; D perhaps matches TRBD1 (5 bases). The receptor comes from a woman aged 50 to 60 with alopecia areata. Some clones in this sample may be carry-over from other donors' samples. The CDR3 DNA reads as TGTGCCAGCAGTTACTCACCAGGGCCCTATGGCTACACCTTC. It specifies CASSYSPGPYGYTF.